Below are 27 T cell receptor beta chains sequenced from a single sample in a study of CD8 T cells in Susac syndrome. Reverse transcription of about 0.45 to 1 ug RNA was carried out with random hexamers. TCRdb recomputed calls from the immunoSEQ multiplex PCR reads with MiXCR, one row per CDR3 protein. The repertoire has some 99,000 distinct CDR3 sequences, around 94% of them found once; the top ten carry less than 0.4%. Sequencing used CD4+ T cells from PBMCs. These receptors all stem from a human donor with Susac syndrome.

V gene TRBV11-2 combines with J gene TRBJ2-3, with 7 bases fitting TRBD2. V lost 1 base to trimming and J lost 5 bases; unmatched junction nucleotides: 6. CDR3 length: 15 amino acids. Germline V gives CDR1 SGHAT, CDR2 FQNNGV. The CDR3 DNA reads as TGTGCCAGCAGCTTAGGAAGCGGGGTGGGAGATACGCAGTATTTT. Translated, it gives CASSLGSGVGDTQYF.

The chain couples TRBV6-5 to TRBJ2-7; no firm D call. In germline, CDR1 is MNHEY, CDR2 SVGAGI. V lost 10 bases and J 3 bases, leaving 10 bases between the germline ends. The CDR3 covers 11 residues. CDR3 DNA sequence: TGTGCCACCCGGACGGGCTACGAGCAGTACTTC. Amino acids: CATRTGYEQYF.

CDR3 protein: CASSLDLGNGPQHF. The CDR3 DNA is TGTGCCAGCAGCTTAGACCTGGGCAATGGGCCCCAGCATTTT. This chain connects TRBV7-2 to TRBJ1-5, with D unclear. The CDR3 totals 14 residues. Per the germline V gene, CDR1 is SGHTA and CDR2 is FQGNSA. The V end lost 1 base, the J end lost 9 bases, and 13 bases lay between the germline ends.

The chain couples TRBV2 to TRBJ2-5; D gene ambiguous. Between the trimmed V and J ends, which lost 4 bases and 4 bases, there was a span of 7 bases. The CDR3 consists of 12 residues. Germline loops: CDR1 SNHLY, CDR2 FYNNEI. CDR3 sequence reads: CASSVEAETQYF. Here the CDR3 DNA reads TGTGCCAGCAGTGTAGAAGCAGAGACCCAGTACTTC.

The V gene is TRBV11-3, the J gene TRBJ2-1, with D perhaps matching TRBD2 (5 bases). CDR1 is SGHNT and CDR2 is YENEEA in the germline V gene. V shed 5 bases and J shed 9 bases, with 17 bases lying between them. The CDR3 has 14 amino acids. The CDR3 reads CASSLKRAGGEQFF. The CDR3 bases are TGTGCCAGCAGCCTTAAGAGGGCGGGCGGTGAGCAGTTCTTC.

The chain has TRBV27 and TRBJ1-5; D is unresolved. The V and J ends lost 8 bases and 2 bases respectively, with 16 bases between them. CDR3 size: 15 residues. Germline CDR1 and CDR2: MNHEY and SMNVEV (reference sequence). CDR3 nucleotide sequence: TGTGCCAGCGGGGTGGACGCCATGGGCAATCAGCCCCAGCATTTT. Translating it yields CASGVDAMGNQPQHF.

The J gene is TRBJ2-1, the V gene TRBV4-1; 11 positions agree with TRBD2. The CDR3 has 17 amino acids. CDR1 and CDR2 from the germline V gene are MGHRA and YSYEKL. With 2 bases clipped from V and 4 bases from J, the junction kept 7 bases outside the gene matches. DNA of the CDR3: TGCGCCAGCAGCCAACTACTAGCGGGGGTACATTACAATGAGCAGTTCTTC. Protein: CASSQLLAGVHYNEQFF.

A few counts support this clonotype. The gene calls are TRBV2 and TRBJ1-1, with D hard to call. The V end was cut by 2 bases, the J end by 3 bases, with 7 bases between. Per the germline V gene, CDR1 is SNHLY and CDR2 is FYNNEI. The CDR3 spans 13 residues. The CDR3 nucleotides read TGTGCCAGCAGTGAAATGAGGGACACTGAAGCTTTCTTT. Translating gives CASSEMRDTEAFF.

The gene calls are TRBV20-1 and TRBJ1-1, with 7 bases that match TRBD1. The V gene end was trimmed by 5 bases and the J gene end by 8 bases; junction bases not matched to a gene: 2. The CDR3 runs 10 residues. CDR1 and CDR2 from the germline V gene are DFQATT and SNEGSKA (reference sequence). The CDR3 reads CSAPDREAFF. In DNA form, the CDR3 reads TGCAGTGCTCCGGACAGGGAAGCTTTCTTT.

The V call is TRBV30, the J call TRBJ1-1; TRBD1 is a possible D gene (6 bases). This CDR3 spans 12 amino acids. The germline V and J ends were trimmed by 5 bases and 5 bases, with 12 bases remaining between them. Germline V lookup: CDR1 GTSNPN, CDR2 SVGIG (reference sequence). The CDR3 DNA sequence: TGTGCCTGGGACAGGACGAATACTGAAGCTTTCTTT. This codes for CAWDRTNTEAFF.

The chain couples TRBV23-1 to TRBJ1-2; D gene unclear. TRBV23-1 is marked as an open reading frame, function uncertain. The CDR3 loop spans 16 amino acids. Trimming took 4 bases from V and 3 from J, leaving 18 bases between them. The CDR3 is CASSPTVGGRDYGYTF. CDR3 nucleotide sequence: TGCGCCAGCAGTCCAACCGTAGGAGGGAGGGACTATGGCTACACCTTC.

This chain links TRBV7-2 with TRBJ1-6; the D is unclear. The CDR3 consists of 13 residues. Trimming cost V 1 base and J 9 bases, with 7 bases left between them. Germline CDR1 SGHTA, CDR2 FQGNSA. Written as DNA, the CDR3 is TGTGCCAGCAGCTTAGGGGCCCTTTCACCCCTCCACTTT. Translating it yields CASSLGALSPLHF.

The gene calls are TRBV28 and TRBJ1-5, with D maybe TRBD1 (6 bases). V was pared by 6 bases and J by 4 bases, with 10 bases between. The CDR3 spans 13 residues. Germline-derived CDR1 and CDR2 are MDHEN and SYDVKM. The CDR3, as DNA: TGTGCCAGCAGAATTGACAGGAATCAGCCCCAGCATTTT. Its protein product is CASRIDRNQPQHF.

The chain uses TRBV6-5 and TRBJ1-1; the D gene is possibly TRBD1 (5 bases). Germline CDR1 and CDR2: MNHEY and SVGAGI. This CDR3 has 13 amino acids. The V end was cut by 5 bases, the J end by 6 bases, with 13 bases between. DNA for the CDR3: TGTGCCAGCAGTCCGACAGCGGACCCTGAAGCTTTCTTT. As protein: CASSPTADPEAFF.

The genes are TRBV30 and TRBJ2-2, with 14 positions matching TRBD2. This CDR3 region has 18 residues. Unmatched junction bases numbered 8, after V lost 2 bases and J lost 3 bases. The germline V gene encodes CDR1 GTSNPN and CDR2 SVGIG (reference sequence). CDR3 coding DNA: TGTGCCTGGAGTCTTGGACTAGCGGGGGGTTTGGACACCGGGGAGCTGTTTTTT. The encoded protein is CAWSLGLAGGLDTGELFF.

The chain recombines TRBV7-2 with TRBJ2-7; D ambiguous. The CDR3 runs to 11 residues. CDR1 and CDR2 from the germline V gene are SGHTA and FQGNSA. Trimming removed 0 bases from V and 6 bases from J, with 3 bases in between. CDR3 in amino acids: CASSLAGEQYF. The CDR3 nucleotides read TGTGCCAGCAGCTTAGCGGGCGAGCAGTACTTC.

V is TRBV5-1 and J is TRBJ2-7; D remains unclear. CDR1 and CDR2 from the germline V gene are SGHRS and YFSETQ. V lost 4 bases, J lost 0 bases, and 11 bases lay in between. CDR3 length: 14 residues. The CDR3 coding sequence is TGCGCCAGCAGCACGGACGGAGCCTCCTACGAGCAGTACTTC. Its translation is CASSTDGASYEQYF.

This rearrangement joins TRBV7-2 to TRBJ2-2; no firm D call. CDR3 size: 15 residues. Germline V gives CDR1 SGHTA, CDR2 FQGNSA. V lost 8 bases and J 4 bases, leaving 17 bases between the germline ends. The DNA for the CDR3 is TGTGCCAGCGGAAAGACGGTGGCCCCCACCGGGGAGCTGTTTTTT. As protein: CASGKTVAPTGELFF.

This clonotype was observed a single time. V usage is TRBV20-1 and J usage is TRBJ1-1, with D possibly being TRBD1 (6 bases). V shed 3 bases and J shed 6 bases, with 14 bases lying between them. Germline V gene lookup returns CDR1 DFQATT and CDR2 SNEGSKA (reference sequence). The CDR3 length is 13 residues. The CDR3 protein is CSARSPGAAEAFF. CDR3 nucleotide sequence: TGCAGTGCTAGGTCTCCGGGGGCCGCTGAAGCTTTCTTT.

The chain uses TRBV5-4 and TRBJ1-2; 8 nucleotides align to TRBD1. Trimming at V came to 2 bases and at J to 5 bases, leaving 8 bases not matched to a gene. The CDR3 is 15 amino acids. CDR1 is SGHNT and CDR2 is YYREEE in the germline V gene (reference sequence). The CDR3 sequence is CASSFSDRASYGYTF. As DNA, the CDR3 is TGTGCCAGCAGCTTCTCGGACAGGGCCTCGTATGGCTACACCTTC.

The chain combines TRBV2 with TRBJ1-6; D remains ambiguous. V lost 4 bases to trimming and J lost 7 bases, with 8 bases between them. CDR1 is SNHLY, CDR2 FYNNEI, per germline. This CDR3 is built from 13 residues. As DNA, the CDR3 is TGTGCCAGCAGTGGGCGATTGAATTCACCCCTCCACTTT. Translating it yields CASSGRLNSPLHF.

The chain links TRBV14 to TRBJ2-2; TRBD1 or TRBD2 may be the D gene (5 bases each). V was cut by 0 bases and J by 7 bases, with 12 bases left in between. Germline CDR1 and CDR2: SGHDN and FVKESK. This CDR3 is 15 amino acids long. The CDR3 sequence: CASSQDLGAIGELFF. The CDR3 coding sequence is TGTGCCAGCAGCCAAGATCTCGGGGCAATCGGGGAGCTGTTTTTT.

The chain carries TRBV20-1 and TRBJ2-7; D perhaps matches TRBD2 (6 bases). The V and J ends lost 3 bases and 5 bases respectively, with 11 bases between them. The CDR3 extends over 12 amino acids. Germline V CDR1 and CDR2: DFQATT, SNEGSKA (reference sequence). CDR3 in DNA: TGCAGTGCTAGGGAGGGTATCGACGAGCAGTACTTC. The encoded protein is CSAREGIDEQYF.

This chain uses TRBV4-3 with TRBJ2-7, with a tentative D call TRBD2 (6 bases). The CDR3 loop spans 14 amino acids. CDR1 is LGHNA and CDR2 is YSLEER in the germline V gene. The ends were cut back, 4 bases at V and 2 bases at J, with 12 bases in the middle. In DNA form, the CDR3 reads TGCGCCAGCAGCCGTCGGGGGTCGACCTACGAGCAGTACTTC. Encoded protein: CASSRRGSTYEQYF.

The V call is TRBV2, the J call TRBJ1-2; no reliable D call. Germline V CDR1 and CDR2: SNHLY, FYNNEI. The length of the CDR3 is 12 residues. V lost 10 bases, J lost 4 bases, and 13 bases lay in between. DNA of the CDR3: TGTGCCATCACGGACGGCCTCTATGGCTACACCTTC. Its translation is CAITDGLYGYTF. Using reference TRBV2 and TRBJ1-2 for the parts outside the CDR3, the full variable domain is EPEVTQTPSHQVTQMGQEVILRCVPISNHLYFYWYRQILGQKVEFLVSFYNNEISEKSEIFDDQFSVERPDGSNFTLKIRSTKLEDSAMYFCAITDGLYGYTFGSGTRLTVV.

The chain has TRBV29-1 and TRBJ2-7; no clear D gene. CDR3 size: 10 residues. V shed 4 bases and J shed 7 bases, with 8 bases lying between them. The germline V gene encodes CDR1 SQVTM and CDR2 ANQGSEA. CDR3 in DNA: TGCAGCGTTGGCCAGGCGGAGCAGTACTTC. It is translated as CSVGQAEQYF.

The rearrangement uses TRBV5-1 and TRBJ1-2; a possible D gene is TRBD1 (6 bases). The ends were cut back, 4 bases at V and 4 bases at J, with 17 bases in the middle. This CDR3 spans 15 amino acids. Looked up from germline, CDR1 is SGHRS and CDR2 is YFSETQ. The CDR3 spells CASSHDRTDIYGYTF. CDR3 nucleotide sequence: TGCGCCAGCAGCCATGATCGGACAGACATCTATGGCTACACCTTC. The full variable domain, with the rest looked up from reference TRBV5-1 and TRBJ1-2, is KAGVTQTPRYLIKTRGQQVTLSCSPISGHRSVSWYQQTPGQGLQFLFEYFSETQRNKGNFPGRFSGRQFSNSRSEMNVSTLELGDSALYLCASSHDRTDIYGYTFGSGTRLTVV.